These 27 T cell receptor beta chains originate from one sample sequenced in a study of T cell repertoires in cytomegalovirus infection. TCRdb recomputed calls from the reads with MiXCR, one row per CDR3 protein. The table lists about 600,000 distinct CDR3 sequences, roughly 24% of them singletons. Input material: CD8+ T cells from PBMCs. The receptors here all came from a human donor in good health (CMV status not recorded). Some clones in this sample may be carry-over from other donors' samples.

CDR3 sequence: CSVEGGRYEQFF. CDR3 DNA sequence: TGCAGCGTTGAGGGGGGGAGGTATGAGCAGTTCTTC. This chain connects TRBV29-1 to TRBJ2-1; 7 bases align to TRBD2. Germline trimming cut 3 bases from V and 8 bases from J; bases unmatched to any gene: 4. The CDR3 contains 12 residues. The germline V gene encodes CDR1 SQVTM and CDR2 ANQGSEA.

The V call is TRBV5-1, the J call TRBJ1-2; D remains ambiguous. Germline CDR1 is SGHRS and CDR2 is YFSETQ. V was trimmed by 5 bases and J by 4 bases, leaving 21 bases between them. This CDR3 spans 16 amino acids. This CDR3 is CASSSGRVEVPYGYTF. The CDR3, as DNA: TGCGCCAGCAGTTCCGGGAGGGTGGAGGTCCCCTATGGCTACACCTTC. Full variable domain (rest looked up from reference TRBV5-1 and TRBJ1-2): KAGVTQTPRYLIKTRGQQVTLSCSPISGHRSVSWYQQTPGQGLQFLFEYFSETQRNKGNFPGRFSGRQFSNSRSEMNVSTLELGDSALYLCASSSGRVEVPYGYTFGSGTRLTVV.

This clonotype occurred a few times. In DNA, the CDR3 is TGTGCCAGCAGTTTCTACACGGCAGGTGGCTACACCTTC. This gives the protein CASSFYTAGGYTF. This rearrangement joins TRBV28 to TRBJ1-2; unclear D gene. CDR3 size: 13 residues. V dropped 3 bases and J dropped 7 bases, with 12 bases sitting between them. Germline-derived CDR1 and CDR2 are MDHEN and SYDVKM.

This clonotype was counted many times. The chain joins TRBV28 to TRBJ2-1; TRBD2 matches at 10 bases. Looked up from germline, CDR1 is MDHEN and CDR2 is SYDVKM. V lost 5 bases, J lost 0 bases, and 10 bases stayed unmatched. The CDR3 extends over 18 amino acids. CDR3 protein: CASSNASGGIRSYNEQFF. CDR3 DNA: TGTGCCAGCAGTAATGCTAGCGGGGGCATCCGCTCCTACAATGAGCAGTTCTTC.

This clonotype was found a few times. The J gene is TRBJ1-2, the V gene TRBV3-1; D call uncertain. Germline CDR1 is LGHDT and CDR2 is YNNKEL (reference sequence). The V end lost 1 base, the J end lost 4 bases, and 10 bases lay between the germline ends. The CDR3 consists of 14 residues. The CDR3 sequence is CASSQAGWGYGYTF. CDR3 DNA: TGTGCCAGCAGCCAAGCGGGGTGGGGCTATGGCTACACCTTC.

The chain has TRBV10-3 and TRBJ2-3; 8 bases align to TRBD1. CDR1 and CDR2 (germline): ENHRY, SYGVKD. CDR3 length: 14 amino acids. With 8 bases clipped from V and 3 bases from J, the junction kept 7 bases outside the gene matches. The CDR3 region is CAIGSGDRTDTQYF. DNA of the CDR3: TGTGCCATCGGCTCCGGGGACAGGACAGATACGCAGTATTTT.

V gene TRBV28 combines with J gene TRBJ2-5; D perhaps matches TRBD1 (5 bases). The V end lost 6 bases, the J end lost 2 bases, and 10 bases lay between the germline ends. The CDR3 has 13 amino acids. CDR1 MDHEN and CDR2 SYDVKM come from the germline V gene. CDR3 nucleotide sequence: TGTGCCAGCAGCAAGGACACTCAAGAGACCCAGTACTTC. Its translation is CASSKDTQETQYF.

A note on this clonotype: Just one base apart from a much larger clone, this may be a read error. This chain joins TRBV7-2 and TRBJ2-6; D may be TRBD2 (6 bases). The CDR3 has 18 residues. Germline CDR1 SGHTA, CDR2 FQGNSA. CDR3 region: CASSLARLAISGANVLPF. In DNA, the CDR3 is TGTGCCAGCAGCTTAGCGCGGCTAGCGATATCCGGGGCCAACGTCCTGCCTTTC.

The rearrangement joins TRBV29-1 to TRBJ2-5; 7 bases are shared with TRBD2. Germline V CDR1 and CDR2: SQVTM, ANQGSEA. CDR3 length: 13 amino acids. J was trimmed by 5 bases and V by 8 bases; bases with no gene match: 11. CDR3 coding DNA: TGCAGCCCATGGGGTGGGGAGGGGGAGACCCAGTACTTC. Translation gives CSPWGGEGETQYF. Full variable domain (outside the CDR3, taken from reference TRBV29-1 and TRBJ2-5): SAVISQKPSRDICQRGTSLTIQCQVDSQVTMMFWYRQQPGQSLTLIATANQGSEATYESGFVIDKFPISRPNLTFSTLTVSNMSPEDSSIYLCSPWGGEGETQYFGPGTRLLVL.

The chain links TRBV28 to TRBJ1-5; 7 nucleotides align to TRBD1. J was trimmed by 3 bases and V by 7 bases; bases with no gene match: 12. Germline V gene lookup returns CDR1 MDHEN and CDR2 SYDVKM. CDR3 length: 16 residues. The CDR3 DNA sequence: TGTGCCAGCACCTACTTAAGACAGGGTACCAATCAGCCCCAGCATTTT. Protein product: CASTYLRQGTNQPQHF.

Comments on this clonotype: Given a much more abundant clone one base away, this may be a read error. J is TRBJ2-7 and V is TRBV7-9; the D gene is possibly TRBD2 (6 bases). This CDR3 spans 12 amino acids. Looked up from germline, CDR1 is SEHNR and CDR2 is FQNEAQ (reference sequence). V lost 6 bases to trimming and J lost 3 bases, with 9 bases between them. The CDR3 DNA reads TGTGCCAGCAGGGGACTGGACTACGAGCAGTACTTC. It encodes CASRGLDYEQYF.

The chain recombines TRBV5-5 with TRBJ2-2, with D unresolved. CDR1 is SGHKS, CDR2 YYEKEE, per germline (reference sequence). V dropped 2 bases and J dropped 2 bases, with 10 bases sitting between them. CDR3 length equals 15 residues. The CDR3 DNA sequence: TGTGCCAGCAGCTTAAATTACTATAACACCGGGGAGCTGTTTTTT. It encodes CASSLNYYNTGELFF.

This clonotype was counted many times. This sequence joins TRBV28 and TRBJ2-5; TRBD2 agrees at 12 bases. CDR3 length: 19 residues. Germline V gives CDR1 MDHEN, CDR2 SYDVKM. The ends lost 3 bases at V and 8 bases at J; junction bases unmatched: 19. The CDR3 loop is CASSFREVELAGGPSTQYF. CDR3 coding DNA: TGTGCCAGCAGTTTTCGAGAAGTCGAGCTAGCGGGGGGGCCGTCAACCCAGTACTTC.

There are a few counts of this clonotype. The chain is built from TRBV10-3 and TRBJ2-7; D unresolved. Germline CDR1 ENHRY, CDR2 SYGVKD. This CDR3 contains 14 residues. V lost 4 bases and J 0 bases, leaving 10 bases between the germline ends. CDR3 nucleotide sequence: TGTGCCATCAGTGGGAGTGAAGCCTCCTACGAGCAGTACTTC. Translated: CAISGSEASYEQYF.

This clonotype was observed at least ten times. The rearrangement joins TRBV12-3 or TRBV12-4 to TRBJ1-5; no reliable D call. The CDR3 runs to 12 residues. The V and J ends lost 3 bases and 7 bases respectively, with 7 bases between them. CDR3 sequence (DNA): TGTGCCAGCAGTTTTGGGCGCCAGCCCCAGCATTTT. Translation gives CASSFGRQPQHF.

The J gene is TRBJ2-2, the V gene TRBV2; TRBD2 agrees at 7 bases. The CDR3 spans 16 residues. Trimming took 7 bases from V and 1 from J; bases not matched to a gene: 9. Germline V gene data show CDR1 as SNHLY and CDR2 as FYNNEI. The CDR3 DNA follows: TGTGCCAGCACGAATATGGCGGGAGTGAACACCGGGGAGCTGTTTTTT. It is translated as CASTNMAGVNTGELFF. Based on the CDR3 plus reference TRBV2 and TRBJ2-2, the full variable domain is EPEVTQTPSHQVTQMGQEVILRCVPISNHLYFYWYRQILGQKVEFLVSFYNNEISEKSEIFDDQFSVERPDGSNFTLKIRSTKLEDSAMYFCASTNMAGVNTGELFFGEGSRLTVL.

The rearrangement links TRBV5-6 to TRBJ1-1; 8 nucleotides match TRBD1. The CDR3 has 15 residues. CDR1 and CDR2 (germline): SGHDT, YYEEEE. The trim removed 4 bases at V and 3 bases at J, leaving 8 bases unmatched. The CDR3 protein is CASSGEQGGHTEAFF. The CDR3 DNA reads TGTGCCAGCAGCGGCGAACAGGGGGGACACACTGAAGCTTTCTTT.

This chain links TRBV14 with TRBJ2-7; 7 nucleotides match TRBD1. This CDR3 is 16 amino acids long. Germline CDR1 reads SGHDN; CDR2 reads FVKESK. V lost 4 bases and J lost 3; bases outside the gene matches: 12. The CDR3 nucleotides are TGTGCCAGCAGCCCCAGCCTGGACAGGATTATCTACGAGCAGTACTTC. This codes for CASSPSLDRIIYEQYF.

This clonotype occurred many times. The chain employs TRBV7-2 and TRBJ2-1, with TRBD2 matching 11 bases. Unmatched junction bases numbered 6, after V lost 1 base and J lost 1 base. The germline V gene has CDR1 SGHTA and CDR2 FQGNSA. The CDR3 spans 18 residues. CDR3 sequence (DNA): TGTGCCAGCAGCTTAGAGTGGCTAGCGGGGGGATCCTACAATGAGCAGTTCTTC. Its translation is CASSLEWLAGGSYNEQFF.

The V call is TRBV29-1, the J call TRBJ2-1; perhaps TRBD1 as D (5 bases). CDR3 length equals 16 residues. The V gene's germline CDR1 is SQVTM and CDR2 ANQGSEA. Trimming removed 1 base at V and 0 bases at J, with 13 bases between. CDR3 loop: CSVEGDKGLSYNEQFF. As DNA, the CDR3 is TGCAGCGTTGAAGGGGATAAGGGGCTCTCCTACAATGAGCAGTTCTTC.

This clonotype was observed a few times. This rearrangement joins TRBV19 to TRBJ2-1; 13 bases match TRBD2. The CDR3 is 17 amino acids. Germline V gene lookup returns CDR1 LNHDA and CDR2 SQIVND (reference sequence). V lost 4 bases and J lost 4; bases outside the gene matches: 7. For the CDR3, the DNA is TGTGCCAGTAGTACCCAACTAGCGGGGGGGCCTTACAATGAGCAGTTCTTC. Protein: CASSTQLAGGPYNEQFF.

The CDR3 DNA sequence: TGTGCCAGCTCACCCAAAGTCGGGGGCCGGGATGAGCAGTTCTTC. This translates into CASSPKVGGRDEQFF. The gene calls are TRBV18 and TRBJ2-1; the D call may be TRBD1 or TRBD2 (6 bases each). This CDR3 contains 15 residues. Per germline, CDR1 KGHSH and CDR2 LQKENI. V was cut by 3 bases and J by 8 bases, with 17 bases left in between.

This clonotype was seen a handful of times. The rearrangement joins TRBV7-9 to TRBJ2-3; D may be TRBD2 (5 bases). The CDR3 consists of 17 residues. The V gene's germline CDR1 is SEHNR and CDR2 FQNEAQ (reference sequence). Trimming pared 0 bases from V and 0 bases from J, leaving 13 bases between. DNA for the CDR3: TGTGCCAGCAGCTTAGCGATGAGGGATCGGAGCACAGATACGCAGTATTTT. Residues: CASSLAMRDRSTDTQYF.

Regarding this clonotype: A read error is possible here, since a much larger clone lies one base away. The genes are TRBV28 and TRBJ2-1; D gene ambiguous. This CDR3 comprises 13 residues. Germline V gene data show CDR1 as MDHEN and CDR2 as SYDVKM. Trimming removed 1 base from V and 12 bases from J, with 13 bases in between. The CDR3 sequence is CASSLSNGDVQFF. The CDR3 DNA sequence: TGTGCCAGCAGTTTATCTAATGGCGATGTGCAGTTCTTC.

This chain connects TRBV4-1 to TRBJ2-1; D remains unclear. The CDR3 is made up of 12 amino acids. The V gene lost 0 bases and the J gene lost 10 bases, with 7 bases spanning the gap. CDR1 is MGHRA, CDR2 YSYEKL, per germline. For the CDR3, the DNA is TGCGCCAGCAGCCAAGATGGCCGGGAGCAGTTCTTC. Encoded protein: CASSQDGREQFF.

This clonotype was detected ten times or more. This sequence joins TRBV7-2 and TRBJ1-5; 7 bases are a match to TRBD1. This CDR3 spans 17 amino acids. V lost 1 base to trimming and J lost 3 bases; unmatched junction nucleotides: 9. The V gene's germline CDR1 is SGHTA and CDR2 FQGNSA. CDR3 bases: TGTGCCAGCAGCTTAGTTCCTACAGGGGCAAACAATCAGCCCCAGCATTTT. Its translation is CASSLVPTGANNQPQHF.

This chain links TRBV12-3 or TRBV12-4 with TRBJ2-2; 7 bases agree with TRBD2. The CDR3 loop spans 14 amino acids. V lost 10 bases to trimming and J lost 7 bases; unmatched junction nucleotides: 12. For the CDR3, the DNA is TGTGCCACCCTCGGGGGAGGGATTGGCGGGGAGCTGTTTTTT. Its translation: CATLGGGIGGELFF.